These 12 T cell receptor beta chains came from one sample sequenced in a study of chemoradiotherapy in HPV16-positive cancers. Sequencing was performed with immunoSEQ multiplex PCR; in TCRdb, only in-frame clones are kept and a portion is missing. This table holds about 67,000 clones, roughly 86% found once. The sample consisted of blood, taken from a patient who underwent chemoradiotherapy. The receptor set was obtained from a human donor with HPV-associated anogenital cancer.

The genes are TRBV19 and TRBJ2-1, with TRBD2 matching 8 bases. The ends lost 7 bases at V and 0 bases at J; junction bases unmatched: 8. This CDR3 spans 16 amino acids. CDR1 is LNHDA, CDR2 SQIVND, per germline (reference sequence). CDR3 loop: CASTPGGGSSYNEQFF. Here the CDR3 DNA reads TGTGCCAGTACTCCTGGCGGGGGGAGCTCCTACAATGAGCAGTTCTTC.

The V call is TRBV15, the J call TRBJ1-1; no clear D. The germline V and J ends were trimmed by 0 bases and 10 bases, with 15 bases remaining between them. Germline assignment: CDR1 LNHNV and CDR2 YYDKDF (reference sequence). This CDR3 has 14 residues. The CDR3 protein is CATSRDLGLPGAFF. CDR3 DNA: TGTGCCACCAGCAGAGATCTAGGGCTCCCTGGAGCTTTCTTT.

The V gene is TRBV2, the J gene TRBJ1-2, with D possibly matching TRBD1 (5 bases). V gave up 3 bases and J gave up 5 bases, with 13 bases separating them. The length of the CDR3 is 14 residues. The germline V gene encodes CDR1 SNHLY and CDR2 FYNNEI. DNA for the CDR3: TGTGCCAGCAGTGAGTTATTGGGGCCGTATGGCTACACCTTC. Its protein is CASSELLGPYGYTF.

This chain joins TRBV7-9 and TRBJ2-3, with 7 bases fitting TRBD2. The trim removed 5 bases at V and 3 bases at J, leaving 17 bases unmatched. Germline CDR1 is SEHNR and CDR2 is FQNEAQ (reference sequence). The CDR3 covers 18 residues. CDR3 in DNA: TGTGCCAGCAGCACATCCCTTATAGGGGAGGGACGTACAGATACGCAGTATTTT. Its protein is CASSTSLIGEGRTDTQYF. The complete variable domain, with remaining parts taken from reference TRBV7-9 and TRBJ2-3, reads DTGVSQNPRHKITKRGQNVTFRCDPISEHNRLYWYRQTLGQGPEFLTYFQNEAQLEKSRLLSDRFSAERPKGSFSTLEIQRTEQGDSAMYLCASSTSLIGEGRTDTQYFGPGTRLTVL.

The chain links TRBV19 to TRBJ1-1; D unresolved. The CDR3 length is 13 residues. V gave up 4 bases and J gave up 1 base, with 7 bases separating them. In germline, CDR1 is LNHDA, CDR2 SQIVND (reference sequence). CDR3 region: CASSKMGNTEAFF. CDR3 nucleotides: TGTGCCAGTAGTAAAATGGGGAACACTGAAGCTTTCTTT.

The chain carries TRBV5-1 and TRBJ2-3; TRBD2 might be the D (5 bases). This CDR3 is built from 15 residues. Germline-derived CDR1 and CDR2 are SGHRS and YFSETQ. V was pared by 0 bases and J by 1 base, with 9 bases between. The CDR3 DNA is TGCGCCAGCAGCTTGGGAGGGATAGGCACAGATACGCAGTATTTT. Its protein is CASSLGGIGTDTQYF.

V is TRBV9 and J is TRBJ1-2; a weak D match, TRBD1 (5 bases). In germline, CDR1 is SGDLS, CDR2 YYNGEE. With 0 bases removed from V and 0 bases from J, the gap between germline ends came to 15 bases. This CDR3 has 17 residues. CDR3 loop: CASSVEAGTDPNYGYTF. CDR3 DNA sequence: TGTGCCAGCAGCGTAGAGGCCGGGACTGACCCTAACTATGGCTACACCTTC.

This chain links TRBV6-1 with TRBJ2-1; either TRBD1 or TRBD2 may supply D (5 bases each). The CDR3 totals 17 residues. The germline V and J ends were trimmed by 0 bases and 8 bases, with 20 bases remaining between them. Germline CDR1 reads MNHNS; CDR2 reads SASEGT. The CDR3 DNA is TGTGCCAGCAGTGAAGCCCGACTGAGTGGGGGTGGAGATGAGCAGTTCTTC. As protein: CASSEARLSGGGDEQFF.

This rearrangement joins TRBV29-1 to TRBJ1-2; D is perhaps TRBD1 (5 bases). CDR1 is SQVTM, CDR2 ANQGSEA, per germline. Trimming removed 3 bases from V and 6 bases from J, with 5 bases in between. This CDR3 has 10 amino acids. CDR3 in DNA: TGCAGCGTTGACAGGGATGGCTACACCTTC. It yields the protein CSVDRDGYTF.

V and J are TRBV10-3 and TRBJ1-1; D unclear. CDR1 and CDR2 (germline): ENHRY, SYGVKD. This CDR3 has 14 residues. V lost 9 bases to trimming and J lost 7 bases, with 21 bases between them. CDR3 residues: CAISPSFGDSEAFF. CDR3 DNA sequence: TGTGCCATAAGTCCCTCGTTCGGGGATAGTGAAGCTTTCTTT.

The chain couples TRBV27 to TRBJ2-2; D is ambiguous. V dropped 0 bases and J dropped 4 bases, with 6 bases sitting between them. Looked up from germline, CDR1 is MNHEY and CDR2 is SMNVEV (reference sequence). The CDR3 consists of 14 residues. CDR3 sequence: CASSLSGLTGELFF. CDR3 sequence (DNA): TGTGCCAGCAGTTTATCGGGCCTCACCGGGGAGCTGTTTTTT.

The chain uses TRBV5-5 and TRBJ1-5; D gene uncertain. From germline, CDR1 is SGHKS and CDR2 YYEKEE (reference sequence). V dropped 4 bases and J dropped 4 bases, with 15 bases sitting between them. The CDR3 consists of 15 residues. CDR3 coding DNA: TGTGCCAGCAGCCTATTCGGGGATCTTAATCAGCCCCAGCATTTT. As protein: CASSLFGDLNQPQHF. The variable domain in full, completed from reference TRBV5-5 and TRBJ1-5, reads DAGVTQSPTHLIKTRGQQVTLRCSPISGHKSVSWYQQVLGQGPQFIFQYYEKEERGRGNFPDRFSARQFPNYSSELNVNALLLGDSALYLCASSLFGDLNQPQHFGDGTRLSIL.